This T cell receptor (beta chain) emerged from a study of T cell repertoires in cytomegalovirus infection. Whole-study results and caveats: In two of eight donors, the top clonotype was HLA-C-restricted CMV-specific.

This clonotype came up a few times. What it recognizes is unknown. There are 15 residues in the CDR3. V was pared by 5 bases and J by 7 bases, with 8 bases of the junction left unmatched. Germline CDR1 SGHRS, CDR2 YFSETQ. MiXCR, run by TCRdb on the reads, gives a single entry per CDR3 protein. The repertoire holds around 300,000 distinct CDR3 sequences, 25% seen once, with 13% in the top ten. The gene calls are TRBV5-1 and TRBJ2-2; 10 bases map to TRBD2. Source: cultured PBMCs, taken from culture after CMV antigen stimulation. The sequence was collected from a human donor in good health (CMV status not recorded). Some clones in this sample may be carry-over from other donors' samples. CDR3 in DNA: TGCGCCAGCAGGACAGCGGGAGGGCCGGACGGGGAGCTGTTTTTT. It codes for CASRTAGGPDGELFF.